The 20 T cell receptor beta chains given below trace back to one sample, sequenced in a study of cytomegalovirus exposure and HLA in healthy donors. The PCR had 60 Vbeta and 13 Jbeta primers. Sequenced by immunoSEQ multiplex PCR; TCRdb stores in-frame clones only, minus some. The repertoire holds about 90,000 clones, with over 60% as singletons. The material sequenced was PBMCs. Every receptor here comes from a woman aged 40 to 49 in good health and CMV-seropositive.

The chain combines TRBV19 with TRBJ2-5; 8 bases match TRBD2. V lost 4 bases and J lost 4; bases outside the gene matches: 8. The germline CDR1 and CDR2 sequences are LNHDA and SQIVND (reference sequence). The CDR3 extends over 15 amino acids. The CDR3 nucleotides are TGTGCCAGTAGTACATTAGCGGGATCGTTAGAGACCCAGTACTTC. Its protein is CASSTLAGSLETQYF. Drawing the rest from reference TRBV19 and TRBJ2-5, the complete variable domain is DGGITQSPKYLFRKEGQNVTLSCEQNLNHDAMYWYRQDPGQGLRLIYYSQIVNDFQKGDIAEGYSVSREKKESFPLTVTSAQKNPTAFYLCASSTLAGSLETQYFGPGTRLLVL.

The CDR3 loop is CASRAGTASSYEQYF. CDR3 nucleotide sequence: TGTGCCAGCAGGGCCGGGACAGCAAGCTCCTACGAGCAGTACTTC. V is TRBV6-5 and J is TRBJ2-7; the match to TRBD1 covers 7 bases. The germline V gene encodes CDR1 MNHEY and CDR2 SVGAGI. The junction had 8 bases not matched to a gene; V was cut back by 6 bases and J by 0 bases. The CDR3 runs 15 residues.

This chain connects TRBV27 to TRBJ2-7; 7 bases agree with TRBD2. This CDR3 has 13 residues. The ends lost 5 bases at V and 1 base at J; junction bases unmatched: 2. Germline V CDR1 and CDR2: MNHEY, SMNVEV (reference sequence). The CDR3 region is CASSRRESYEQYF. CDR3 nucleotide sequence: TGTGCCAGCAGTAGGCGGGAGTCCTACGAGCAGTACTTC.

The chain uses TRBV5-4 and TRBJ2-5, with a possible D match to TRBD1 (6 bases). Trimming cost V 2 bases and J 3 bases, with 14 bases left between them. The V gene's germline CDR1 is SGHNT and CDR2 YYREEE (reference sequence). The CDR3 contains 15 residues. CDR3 sequence reads: CASSLPGVFEETQYF. CDR3 in DNA: TGTGCCAGCAGCTTACCAGGGGTTTTTGAAGAGACCCAGTACTTC.

The chain employs TRBV5-6 and TRBJ2-5; the D gene is possibly TRBD2 (5 bases). In germline, CDR1 is SGHDT, CDR2 YYEEEE. V lost 1 base and J lost 7, with 20 bases in between. The CDR3 consists of 16 residues. The CDR3 loop is CASSLSSFWTPRTQYF. DNA of the CDR3: TGTGCCAGCAGCTTGTCTAGCTTCTGGACTCCGAGGACCCAGTACTTC.

The V call is TRBV5-8, the J call TRBJ1-1; tentatively, D is TRBD1 (5 bases). Germline V gene sequence: CDR1 SGHTS, CDR2 YDEGEE. The V gene lost 3 bases and the J gene lost 2 bases, with 8 bases spanning the gap. CDR3 length: 13 residues. Written as DNA, the CDR3 is TGTGCCAGCAGCTGGACACATAACACTGAAGCTTTCTTT. Amino acid sequence: CASSWTHNTEAFF.

In its sample, this clone was seen once. The CDR3: CASRGTSRTYEQYF. The CDR3 region has the DNA TGTGCCAGCAGAGGGACTAGCCGAACCTACGAGCAGTACTTC. The V and J genes are TRBV2 and TRBJ2-7; 9 bases fit TRBD2. CDR3 size: 14 residues. V shed 6 bases, J shed 2 bases, and the junction held 5 bases outside the gene matches. Germline CDR1 SNHLY, CDR2 FYNNEI.

This chain connects TRBV11-2 to TRBJ1-3; no reliable D call. CDR3 size: 18 residues. The germline CDR1 and CDR2 sequences are SGHAT and FQNNGV. V lost 4 bases, J lost 0 bases, and 19 bases lay in between. The CDR3 is CASSSDALGLGSGNTIYF. The DNA of the CDR3 is TGTGCCAGCAGCTCGGATGCGTTGGGCCTCGGCTCTGGAAACACCATATATTTT.

V and J are TRBV4-3 and TRBJ1-1, with D unresolved. CDR3 length equals 12 residues. The V gene's germline CDR1 is LGHNA and CDR2 YSLEER. The V gene lost 4 bases and the J gene lost 7 bases, with 10 bases spanning the gap. The CDR3 DNA follows: TGCGCCAGCAGCCTAAACGCGGGTGAAGCTTTCTTT. Residues: CASSLNAGEAFF.

V and J are TRBV7-6 and TRBJ2-7; 9 nucleotides agree with TRBD2. Germline V lookup: CDR1 SGHVS, CDR2 FNYEAQ. This CDR3 is 16 amino acids long. V shed 3 bases and J 6 bases; nucleotides not matched to a gene: 12. The CDR3 bases are TGTGCCAGCAGCTTGAGTTTTTGGGGGCGGGGGGGCGAGCAGTACTTC. Translation gives CASSLSFWGRGGEQYF.

The chain uses TRBV6-5 and TRBJ2-7; 7 bases are a match to TRBD2. The CDR3 contains 16 residues. Per the germline V gene, CDR1 is MNHEY and CDR2 is SVGAGI. The V gene end was trimmed by 4 bases and the J gene end by 2 bases; junction bases not matched to a gene: 11. The CDR3 DNA is TGTGCCAGCAGTTTTCTTCTAGCGGCCGATACCTACGAGCAGTACTTC. As protein: CASSFLLAADTYEQYF.

In its sample, this clone was seen a few times. The chain carries TRBV6-6 and TRBJ2-4; 10 bases fit TRBD2. CDR3 length: 15 amino acids. Trimming removed 6 bases from V and 5 bases from J; junction bases left unmatched: 7. Germline V gene sequence: CDR1 MNHNY, CDR2 SVGAGI (reference sequence). CDR3 region: CASSPGTSEQNIQYF. The CDR3 coding sequence is TGTGCCAGCAGCCCTGGGACTAGCGAACAAAACATTCAGTACTTC.

This clone was picked up one time. The chain employs TRBV2 and TRBJ2-5; D uncertain. Trimming stripped 0 bases from V and 3 bases from J, with 11 bases between. Germline lookup yields CDR1 SNHLY and CDR2 FYNNEI. This CDR3 spans 15 amino acids. The CDR3 DNA sequence: TGTGCCAGCAGTGAAGCAGGAGAAACTGAAGAGACCCAGTACTTC. As protein: CASSEAGETEETQYF.

The genes are TRBV11-3 and TRBJ2-3; D is perhaps TRBD2 (6 bases). V lost 5 bases, J lost 3 bases, and 21 bases lay in between. Germline assignment: CDR1 SGHNT and CDR2 YENEEA. The CDR3 totals 17 residues. In DNA, the CDR3 is TGTGCCAGCAGCCCTCGTGGCCAGGGTGGAGGGACAGATACGCAGTATTTT. Its protein is CASSPRGQGGGTDTQYF.

This clone showed up just once. The chain links TRBV27 to TRBJ2-1, with TRBD1 matching 7 bases. Germline trimming cut 6 bases from V and 0 bases from J; bases unmatched to any gene: 2. CDR1 is MNHEY, CDR2 SMNVEV, per germline (reference sequence). This CDR3 has 14 residues. The CDR3 DNA is TGTGCCAGCAGAGGGGGCAACTCCTACAATGAGCAGTTCTTC. Its translation is CASRGGNSYNEQFF.

The V and J genes are TRBV7-2 and TRBJ2-3; D is undetermined. Trimming left V 1 base short and J 5 bases short, with 13 bases between. CDR3 length equals 15 residues. The germline V gene has CDR1 SGHTA and CDR2 FQGNSA. The CDR3 protein is CASSLVLFPGDTQYF. In DNA, the CDR3 is TGTGCCAGCAGCTTAGTTCTTTTCCCAGGAGATACGCAGTATTTT.

The rearrangement uses TRBV7-3 and TRBJ2-1; the D gene is possibly TRBD2 (7 bases). The germline CDR1 and CDR2 sequences are SGHTA and FQGTGA. The V end was cut by 5 bases, the J end by 9 bases, with 20 bases between. This CDR3 has 15 amino acids. Here the CDR3 DNA reads TGTGCCAGCAGCGCCCGGGGGGCGGGAACGGCTGAGCAGTTCTTC. Translating gives CASSARGAGTAEQFF.

The V and J genes are TRBV5-6 and TRBJ2-5, with a tentative D call TRBD1 (6 bases). Trimming shortened V by 0 bases and J by 8 bases, and 17 bases separated the two germline ends. Looked up from germline, CDR1 is SGHDT and CDR2 is YYEEEE. This CDR3 region has 15 residues. The CDR3 sequence: CASSLGTGKGDTQYF. Written as DNA, the CDR3 is TGTGCCAGCAGCTTGGGTACAGGGAAGGGGGATACCCAGTACTTC.

This clone showed up just once. The chain recombines TRBV5-4 with TRBJ1-1; TRBD1 aligns across 9 bases. Germline lookup yields CDR1 SGHNT and CDR2 YYREEE (reference sequence). J was trimmed by 5 bases and V by 4 bases; bases with no gene match: 6. The CDR3 is made up of 14 amino acids. The CDR3 DNA sequence: TGTGCCAGCAGCATCGGACAGGGGCGGACTGAAGCTTTCTTT. It codes for CASSIGQGRTEAFF.

This clone came up a few times. The chain recombines TRBV5-4 with TRBJ2-7, with 8 bases identical to TRBD1. This CDR3 region has 13 residues. Germline V gene data show CDR1 as SGHNT and CDR2 as YYREEE (reference sequence). V dropped 4 bases and J dropped 4; count of bases not matched to a gene: 4. DNA of the CDR3: TGTGCCAGCAGCCGGACAGGGCTTTACGAGCAGTACTTC. Residues: CASSRTGLYEQYF.